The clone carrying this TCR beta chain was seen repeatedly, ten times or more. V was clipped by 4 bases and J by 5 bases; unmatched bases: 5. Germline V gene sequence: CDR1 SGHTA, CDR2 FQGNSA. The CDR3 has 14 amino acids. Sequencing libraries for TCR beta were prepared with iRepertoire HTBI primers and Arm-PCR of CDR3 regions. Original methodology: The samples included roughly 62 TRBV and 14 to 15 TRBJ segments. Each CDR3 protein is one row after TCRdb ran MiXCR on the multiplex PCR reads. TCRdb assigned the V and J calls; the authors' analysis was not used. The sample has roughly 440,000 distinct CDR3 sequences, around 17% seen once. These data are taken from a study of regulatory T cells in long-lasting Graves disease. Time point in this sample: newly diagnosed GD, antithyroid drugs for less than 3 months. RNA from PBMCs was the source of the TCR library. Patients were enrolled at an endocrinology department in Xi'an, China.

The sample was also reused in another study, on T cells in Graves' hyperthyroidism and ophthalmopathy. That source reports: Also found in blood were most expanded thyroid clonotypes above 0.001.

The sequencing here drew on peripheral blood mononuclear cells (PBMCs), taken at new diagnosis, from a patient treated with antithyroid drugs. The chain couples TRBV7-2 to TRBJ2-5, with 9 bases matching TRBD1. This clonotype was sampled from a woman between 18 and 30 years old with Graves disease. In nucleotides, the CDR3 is TGTGCCAGCAGCTCTCACAGGGGGCTGGAGACCCAGTACTTC. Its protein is CASSSHRGLETQYF.